These 3 T cell receptor beta chains originate from one sample sequenced in a study of blood T cell repertoires in COVID-19. Sequenced by immunoSEQ multiplex PCR; TCRdb stores in-frame clones only, minus some. The sample has under 400,000 clones, 80% to 90% seen once; the top ten hold 4% to 5.5%. The sample taken for sequencing was PBMCs or T cells enriched from blood (not recorded which). All receptors come from a middle-aged woman with acute COVID-19.

This chain's CDR3 is CASSSIGQGDGYTF. As DNA, the CDR3 is TGTGCCAGCAGTTCCATCGGCCAGGGCGATGGCTACACCTTC. This rearrangement joins TRBV27 to TRBJ1-2; weak D call: TRBD1 (5 bases). In germline, CDR1 is MNHEY, CDR2 SMNVEV (reference sequence). Trimming cost V 4 bases and J 6 bases, with 15 bases left between them. The CDR3 loop spans 14 amino acids.

This clone was observed a single time. The V gene is TRBV3-1 (or the pseudogene TRBV3-2), the J gene TRBJ2-7; perhaps TRBD2 as D (5 bases). Per the germline V gene, CDR1 is LGHDT and CDR2 is YNNKEL (reference sequence). The CDR3 has 15 residues. Trimming pared 3 bases from V and 4 bases from J, leaving 16 bases between. CDR3 residues: CASSQAGLSWYEQYF. CDR3 nucleotide sequence: TGTGCCAGCAGCCAGGCCGGACTTTCGTGGTACGAGCAGTACTTC.

The gene calls are TRBV29-1 and TRBJ1-1; no firm D call. This CDR3 comprises 14 residues. Trimming left V 0 bases short and J 4 bases short, with 12 bases between. Germline V CDR1 and CDR2: SQVTM, ANQGSEA. Here the CDR3 DNA reads TGCAGCGTTGAAGACGTGAAAAAAGCCACTGAAGCTTTCTTT. The encoded protein is CSVEDVKKATEAFF. Based on the CDR3 plus reference TRBV29-1 and TRBJ1-1, the full variable domain is SAVISQKPSRDICQRGTSLTIQCQVDSQVTMMFWYRQQPGQSLTLIATANQGSEATYESGFVIDKFPISRPNLTFSTLTVSNMSPEDSSIYLCSVEDVKKATEAFFGQGTRLTVV.